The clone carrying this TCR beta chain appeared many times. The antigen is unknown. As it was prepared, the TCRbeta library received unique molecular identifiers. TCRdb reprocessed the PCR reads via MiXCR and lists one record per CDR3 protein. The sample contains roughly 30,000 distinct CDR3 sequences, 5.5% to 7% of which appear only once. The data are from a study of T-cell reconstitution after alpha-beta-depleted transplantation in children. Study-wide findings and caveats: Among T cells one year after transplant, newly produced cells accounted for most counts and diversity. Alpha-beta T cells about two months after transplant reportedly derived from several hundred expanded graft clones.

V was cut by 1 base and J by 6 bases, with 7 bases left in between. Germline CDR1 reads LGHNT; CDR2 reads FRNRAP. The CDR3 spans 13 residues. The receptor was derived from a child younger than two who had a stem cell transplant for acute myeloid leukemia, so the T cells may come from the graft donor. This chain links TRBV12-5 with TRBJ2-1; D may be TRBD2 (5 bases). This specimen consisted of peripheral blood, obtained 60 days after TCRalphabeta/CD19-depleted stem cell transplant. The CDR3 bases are TGTGCTAGTGGTTTGGGGACTGGCAATGAGCAGTTCTTC. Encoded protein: CASGLGTGNEQFF. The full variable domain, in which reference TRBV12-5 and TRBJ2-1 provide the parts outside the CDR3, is DARVTQTPRHKVTEMGQEVTMRCQPILGHNTVFWYRQTMMQGLELLAYFRNRAPLDDSGMPKDRFSAEMPDATLATLKIQPSEPRDSAVYFCASGLGTGNEQFFGPGTRLTVL.